The entry that follows covers one T cell receptor (beta chain) sequence. The sample comes from a study of blood T cell repertoires in COVID-19. Study-level information: PBMCs, B-cell-depleted T cells, or T cells were the source of the cDNA or gDNA that made up the material.

Germline-derived CDR1 and CDR2 are SEHNR and FQNEAQ (reference sequence). The CDR3 totals 16 residues. The V and J ends lost 5 bases and 3 bases respectively, with 19 bases between them. Original analysis: The assay estimated nucleated cells by amplifying reference gene primers. Sequenced by immunoSEQ multiplex PCR; TCRdb stores in-frame clones only, minus some. The V and J calls and clone size are taken from that table; D and trimming were inferred from the DNA. The sample lists more than 85,000 clones, 70% to 90% seen once, with approximately 2.6% in the top ten. Sequencing used PBMCs or T cells enriched from blood (not recorded which). The TCR sequence derives from a woman aged 45 to 65 who had recovered from COVID-19. This chain uses TRBV7-9 with TRBJ1-1, with a tentative D call TRBD1 (6 bases). CDR3 sequence: CASSLGRGQLDTEAFF. CDR3 in DNA: TGTGCCAGCAGCCTAGGCAGGGGTCAACTTGACACTGAAGCTTTCTTT.